These 5 T cell receptor beta chains share one sample of origin, sequenced in a study of OX40 agonist ivuxolimab in advanced cancers. Generated by immunoSEQ multiplex PCR, the TCRdb table keeps only in-frame clones and is missing some. The sample consists of about 35,000 clones, 82% of them appearing once. The sequenced sample was CD4+ or CD8+ T cells sorted from blood, obtained in a trial of the OX40 agonist ivuxolimab. These receptors originate from an adult with an advanced solid tumor such as melanoma, head and neck, liver or kidney cancer.

The chain carries TRBV19 and TRBJ2-7; possibly TRBD2 for D (5 bases). V lost 5 bases to trimming and J lost 3 bases, with 11 bases between them. Germline CDR1 is LNHDA and CDR2 is SQIVND (reference sequence). This CDR3 is built from 13 residues. The CDR3 sequence is CASSPSRGYEQYF. The CDR3 region has the DNA TGTGCCAGTAGTCCCTCCCGGGGCTACGAGCAGTACTTC.

This clone occurred a few times. The chain uses TRBV7-9 and TRBJ2-1; the D is unclear. Germline values: CDR1 SEHNR, CDR2 FQNEAQ (reference sequence). This CDR3 region has 16 residues. Trimming took 0 bases from V and 0 from J, leaving 9 bases between them. The CDR3 DNA sequence: TGTGCCAGCAGCTTAGCAGGCTCGAGCTCCTACAATGAGCAGTTCTTC. Its protein product is CASSLAGSSSYNEQFF.

This clone appeared a single time. The chain carries TRBV6-5 and TRBJ2-7; 11 bases fit TRBD1. Germline V gene lookup returns CDR1 MNHEY and CDR2 SVGAGI. The CDR3 runs 14 residues. The J segment lost 7 bases and the V segment lost 6 bases, leaving 8 bases of the junction unmatched. This CDR3 reads CASSPGTGGIEQYF. The DNA for the CDR3 is TGTGCCAGCAGCCCCGGGACAGGGGGTATAGAGCAGTACTTC.

J is TRBJ2-7 and V is TRBV27; possible D gene TRBD2, 6 bases. The V gene lost 5 bases and the J gene lost 1 base, with 12 bases spanning the gap. Germline-derived CDR1 and CDR2 are MNHEY and SMNVEV (reference sequence). This CDR3 region has 14 residues. The CDR3 nucleotides read TGTGCCAGCAGTGACGCGGGACCTTCCTACGAGCAGTACTTC. It translates to CASSDAGPSYEQYF.

J is TRBJ2-7 and V is TRBV29-1, with D possibly TRBD2 on 6 matching bases. The CDR3 sequence is 12 residues long. Looked up from germline, CDR1 is SQVTM and CDR2 is ANQGSEA. V dropped 7 bases and J dropped 1 base, with 11 bases sitting between them. The CDR3 loop is CSAGTVSYEQYF. CDR3 bases: TGCAGCGCCGGGACTGTTTCCTACGAGCAGTACTTC.